The source of this T cell receptor beta chain is a study of human T cells and chemical hapten exposure. Across the whole study: Minor volume differences among pooled libraries chiefly drove per-sample TCR yield variation.

TCRdb analysed the RACE reads with MiXCR anew, one entry per CDR3 protein. This sample has about 54,000 distinct CDR3 sequences, with 7.5% to 10% found just once. This sample's time point: patch test 2, 6 weeks after DPC sensitization. Specified treatment: therapeutic diphenylcyclopropenone sensitization with weekly scalp DPC. This clonotype was seen ten or more times. V was trimmed by 5 bases and J by 0 bases, leaving 8 bases between them. The CDR3 extends over 14 amino acids. Germline CDR1 is SGHRS and CDR2 is YFSETQ. The material sequenced was whole blood, taken in connection with sensitization to the hapten diphenylcyclopropenone (DPC). The chain carries TRBV5-1 and TRBJ2-2; D remains ambiguous. This receptor was obtained from a woman aged 45 to 65 with alopecia areata. Some clones in this sample may be carry-over from other donors' samples. CDR3 sequence (DNA): TGCGCCAGCAGATGGTACGCGAACACCGGGGAGCTGTTTTTT. It encodes CASRWYANTGELFF.